The clone carrying this T cell receptor (beta chain) occurred a few times. This sample is part of a study of blood T cell repertoires in COVID-19. Sequencing used immunoSEQ multiplex PCR; TCRdb keeps in-frame clones, though not all of them. Among more than 55,000 clones, 76% were seen once, and the ten largest hold 6% to 7%. There are 13 residues in the CDR3. The germline gives CDR1 LGHNT, CDR2 FRNRAP. Trimming removed 1 base at V and 7 bases at J, with 10 bases between. This receptor was obtained from a woman aged 45-65 years with active or convalescent COVID-19. The V gene is TRBV12-5, the J gene TRBJ1-1; D may be TRBD1 (6 bases). Sequenced sample: peripheral blood. CDR3 amino acids: CASGLGGGGEAFF. DNA of the CDR3: TGTGCTAGTGGTTTGGGCGGGGGCGGTGAAGCTTTCTTT.